Listed below are T cell receptor beta chains from one sample, sequenced in a study of radiotherapy plus CTLA-4 blockade in lung cancer. This table comes from immunoSEQ multiplex PCR, and its TCRdb copy is limited to in-frame clones, with some not included. Seen here are more than 95,000 clones, under 85% observed once, and the top ten hold 2.5% to 3.5%. The sequencing here drew on peripheral blood, taken from a patient treated with radiotherapy plus ipilimumab. The receptors were sampled from a human donor with non-small cell lung cancer who had a partial response to radiotherapy plus ipilimumab. Some clones in this sample may be carry-over from other donors' samples. CDR3s include the opening cysteine and the closing phenylalanine or tryptophan. D genes are given only for firm matches. Size is stated for part of the rows, as once, few or many counts, or as a class when the clone is expanded.

clone_size j_call d_call v_call cdr3_nt cdr3_aa
. TRBJ1-3 . TRBV11-2 TGTGCCAGCAGCTTGAGTGGCTCTGGAAACACCATATATTTT CASSLSGSGNTIYF
. TRBJ2-4 TRBD1 TRBV6-6 TGTGCCAGCAGTCCACAAGGGGACAGTAATTACTTC CASSPQGDSNYF
. TRBJ2-7 . TRBV20-1 TGCAGTGCAACCCCCGCTGAGGTGCAGTACTTC CSATPAEVQYF
once TRBJ2-1 TRBD2 TRBV27 TGTGCCAGCATTGCCTATAGCGGGGGGGTAATCAATGAGCAGTTCTTC CASIAYSGGVINEQFF
. TRBJ1-1 . TRBV5-8 TGTGCCAGCAGCTTGGGGCAGGGGATAGAGGCCACTGAAGCTTTCTTT CASSLGQGIEATEAFF
once TRBJ2-7 . TRBV5-1 TGCGCCAGCAGCTTGGACAGGGACTACGAGCAGTACTTC CASSLDRDYEQYF
. TRBJ1-4 . TRBV15 TGTGCCACCAGCAGAGATGGGGGAGGGCAGACCTATGAAAAACTGTTTTTT CATSRDGGGQTYEKLFF
. TRBJ1-5 TRBD1 TRBV19 TGTGCCAGTAGTATTCGGGGACAGGGGAGTCAGCCCCAGCATTTT CASSIRGQGSQPQHF
. TRBJ2-7 . TRBV7-2 TGTGCCAGCAGCTTAGTACAGGGGGGGACCTACGAGCAGTACTTC CASSLVQGGTYEQYF
few TRBJ1-4 TRBD1 TRBV7-2 TGTGCCAGCAGCTCAAGGACAGGGGATGAAAAACTGTTTTTT CASSSRTGDEKLFF
. TRBJ2-3 TRBD1 TRBV18 TGTGCCAGCTCAGGGGACAGGGGAAGCACAGATACGCAGTATTTT CASSGDRGSTDTQYF
few TRBJ2-7 TRBD2 TRBV28 TGTGCCAGCAGCTACCATGTAGCGGGAGGCTTATCCTACGAGCAGTACTTC CASSYHVAGGLSYEQYF
. TRBJ2-1 TRBD2 TRBV2 TGTGCCAGCAGTGAGTTATCTAGCGGGGTTGTTGAGCAGTTCTTC CASSELSSGVVEQFF